This entry lists 5 T cell receptor beta chains sequenced from one sample in a study of brain T cells in children with intractable seizures. The protocol was immunoSEQ multiplex PCR, while the TCRdb copy is restricted to in-frame clones and leaves out a portion. Seen here are roughly 64,000 clones, about 96% observed once, and the top ten hold over 0.35%. This material consisted of peripheral blood, taken at surgery. Receptors originate from a boy younger than two with focal cortical dysplasia and intractable seizures.

This chain connects TRBV18 to TRBJ1-5; D remains ambiguous. V was pared by 5 bases and J by 0 bases, with 20 bases between. The CDR3 runs to 18 residues. Germline CDR1 and CDR2: KGHSH and LQKENI. This CDR3 reads CASSGAGPLGYSNQPQHF. The DNA of the CDR3 is TGTGCCAGCTCAGGCGCCGGGCCACTAGGATATAGCAATCAGCCCCAGCATTTT.

The J gene is TRBJ2-3, the V gene TRBV9, with 12 positions matching TRBD2. Germline V gene data show CDR1 as SGDLS and CDR2 as YYNGEE. The junction had 12 bases not matched to a gene; V was cut back by 1 base and J by 3 bases. The CDR3 consists of 19 residues. CDR3 region: CASSVRGMRGTSGTDTQYF. CDR3 DNA sequence: TGTGCCAGCAGCGTAAGGGGAATGAGAGGGACTAGCGGGACAGATACGCAGTATTTT.

This chain connects TRBV12-5 to TRBJ1-2; D is uncertain. Germline CDR1 reads LGHNT; CDR2 reads FRNRAP. The ends were cut back, 0 bases at V and 8 bases at J, with 16 bases in the middle. This CDR3 contains 15 residues. The CDR3 protein is CASGLVPSVLEGYTF. DNA of the CDR3: TGTGCTAGTGGTTTGGTACCCTCTGTCCTTGAGGGCTACACCTTC.

The genes are TRBV18 and TRBJ2-3; 8 bases agree with TRBD1. Germline lookup yields CDR1 KGHSH and CDR2 LQKENI. The V gene end was trimmed by 6 bases and the J gene end by 1 base; junction bases not matched to a gene: 6. CDR3 length: 15 residues. CDR3 in amino acids: CASSEGQVRTDTQYF. CDR3 in DNA: TGTGCCAGCTCGGAGGGACAGGTACGCACAGATACGCAGTATTTT. The variable domain in full, completed from reference TRBV18 and TRBJ2-3, reads NAGVMQNPRHLVRRRGQEARLRCSPMKGHSHVYWYRQLPEEGLKFMVYLQKENIIDESGMPKERFSAEFPKEGPSILRIQQVVRGDSAAYFCASSEGQVRTDTQYFGPGTRLTVL.

J is TRBJ2-7 and V is TRBV7-2; 16 bases align to TRBD2. Germline V CDR1 and CDR2: SGHTA, FQGNSA. The junction had 9 bases not matched to a gene; V was cut back by 4 bases and J by 3 bases. CDR3 length: 18 amino acids. The CDR3 nucleotides are TGTGCCAGCAGCTCTACCGGGACTAGCGGGGGGGGTGACTACGAGCAGTACTTC. Its translation is CASSSTGTSGGGDYEQYF.